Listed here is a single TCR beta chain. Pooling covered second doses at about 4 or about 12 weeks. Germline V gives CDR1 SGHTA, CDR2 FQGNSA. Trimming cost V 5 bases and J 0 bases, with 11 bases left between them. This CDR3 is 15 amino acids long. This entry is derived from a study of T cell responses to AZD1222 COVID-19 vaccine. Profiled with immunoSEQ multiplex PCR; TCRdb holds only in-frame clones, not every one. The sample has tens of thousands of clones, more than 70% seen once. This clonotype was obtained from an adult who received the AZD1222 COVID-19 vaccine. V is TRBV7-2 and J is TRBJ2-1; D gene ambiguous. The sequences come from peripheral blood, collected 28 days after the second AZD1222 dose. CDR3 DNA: TGTGCCAGCAGCCCCGACAACCTCTCCTACAATGAGCAGTTCTTC. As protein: CASSPDNLSYNEQFF. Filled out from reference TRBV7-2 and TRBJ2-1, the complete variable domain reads GAGVSQSPSNKVTEKGKDVELRCDPISGHTALYWYRQSLGQGLEFLIYFQGNSAPDKSGLPSDRFSAERTGGSVSTLTIQRTQQEDSAVYLCASSPDNLSYNEQFFGPGTRLTVL.